The 20 T cell receptor beta chains below come from one sample, sequenced in a study of T cell repertoires in cytomegalovirus infection (dated by TCRdb to about 2019). The reads were generated on an Illumina HiSeq 1500. Clones were called with MiXCR by TCRdb after fastp trimmed the public reads at Q25, and only in-frame beta chains were retained. Rows merge per CDR3 protein into single entries with the most common DNA and genes. The sample profile shows approximately 400,000 distinct CDR3 sequences; roughly 31% of them were found once. The ten largest clones add up to roughly an eighth of the sample. The material sequenced was PBMCs. The receptor source for this set is a human donor in good health (CMV status not recorded). Some clones in this sample may be carry-over from other donors' samples.

This chain uses TRBV2 with TRBJ1-3, with 8 bases identical to TRBD1. The CDR3 sequence is 16 residues long. Germline CDR1 and CDR2: SNHLY and FYNNEI. The V gene end was trimmed by 4 bases and the J gene end by 0 bases; junction bases not matched to a gene: 5. The CDR3 loop reads CASSVGQGPSGNTIYF. CDR3 in DNA: TGTGCCAGCAGTGTTGGACAGGGCCCCTCTGGAAACACCATATATTTT.

The V call is TRBV7-9, the J call TRBJ2-7; D unclear. The germline V and J ends were trimmed by 4 bases and 3 bases, with 10 bases remaining between them. Germline CDR1 SEHNR, CDR2 FQNEAQ (reference sequence). The CDR3 sequence is 13 residues long. The CDR3 here is CASSSRNNYEQYF. The CDR3 DNA is TGTGCCAGCAGCTCCCGAAATAACTACGAGCAGTACTTC. Full variable domain (remainder filled in from reference TRBV7-9 and TRBJ2-7): DTGVSQNPRHKITKRGQNVTFRCDPISEHNRLYWYRQTLGQGPEFLTYFQNEAQLEKSRLLSDRFSAERPKGSFSTLEIQRTEQGDSAMYLCASSSRNNYEQYFGPGTRLTVT.

About this clonotype itself: A much larger clone is a single base away; this may be a read error. As DNA, the CDR3 is TGTGCCAGCAGCTTTGCGAACACTGAAGCTTTATTT. Translated: CASSFANTEALF. The chain links TRBV5-6 to TRBJ1-1; D is ambiguous. CDR3 length equals 12 residues. Germline V gene data show CDR1 as SGHDT and CDR2 as YYEEEE.

This clonotype was found a few times. V gene TRBV29-1 combines with J gene TRBJ2-5; 9 bases match TRBD2. This CDR3 comprises 13 residues. In germline, CDR1 is SQVTM, CDR2 ANQGSEA. V shed 6 bases, J shed 3 bases, and the junction held 5 bases outside the gene matches. In DNA, the CDR3 is TGCAGCGTCGCTAGCGGGGCAAAAGAGACCCAGTACTTC. Residues: CSVASGAKETQYF.

The CDR3 bases are TGTGCCAGCAGCAGACGGACCACCACAGATACGCAGTATTTT. Translating gives CASSRRTTTDTQYF. J is TRBJ2-3 and V is TRBV5-8, with D unresolved. The V and J ends lost 4 bases and 2 bases respectively, with 11 bases between them. The CDR3 sequence is 14 residues long. Germline loops: CDR1 SGHTS, CDR2 YDEGEE.

The chain is built from TRBV19 and TRBJ2-5; 10 bases match TRBD1. After removal of 7 bases from V and 5 bases from J, the junction contained 7 bases not matched to a gene. This CDR3 region has 14 residues. CDR1 LNHDA and CDR2 SQIVND come from the germline V gene (reference sequence). CDR3 in amino acids: CASKRQGAGETQYF. The CDR3 DNA reads as TGTGCCAGTAAGAGACAGGGGGCCGGGGAGACCCAGTACTTC.

As regards this clonotype: The CDR3 does not close with the conserved phenylalanine or tryptophan, likely indicating a read error. J is TRBJ2-3 and V is TRBV25-1, with D possibly called TRBD1 or TRBD2 (6 bases each). Germline V gives CDR1 MGHDK, CDR2 SYGVNS. The V end was cut by 0 bases, the J end by 2 bases, with 15 bases between. The CDR3 spans 17 residues. CDR3 protein: CASSEYLTGRSTDTQYI. Here the CDR3 DNA reads TGTGCCAGCAGTGAATACCTCACAGGGAGGTCCACAGATACGCAGTATATT.

The J gene is TRBJ2-4, the V gene TRBV24-1; D could derive from TRBD1 or TRBD2 (5 bases each). This CDR3 has 15 amino acids. Trimming took 3 bases from V and 10 from J, leaving 18 bases between them. The V gene's germline CDR1 is KGHDR and CDR2 SFDVKD. The chain's CDR3 is CATSDATPGQAIQYF. In DNA form, the CDR3 reads TGTGCCACCAGTGATGCGACCCCGGGGCAAGCAATTCAGTACTTC.

V and J are TRBV6-1 and TRBJ1-4; D unresolved. The V gene lost 6 bases and the J gene lost 4 bases, with 12 bases spanning the gap. Germline V gene sequence: CDR1 MNHNS, CDR2 SASEGT. This CDR3 spans 14 amino acids. The CDR3 region is CASRKGPSNEKLFF. The CDR3 region has the DNA TGTGCCAGCAGGAAGGGCCCAAGTAATGAAAAACTGTTTTTT.

This rearrangement joins TRBV2 to TRBJ1-1; D perhaps matches TRBD1 (5 bases). V was clipped by 10 bases and J by 1 base, with 7 bases between them. The CDR3 runs 11 residues. The germline CDR1 and CDR2 sequences are SNHLY and FYNNEI. The CDR3 region is CANRPNTEAFF. Written as DNA, the CDR3 is TGTGCCAACAGGCCGAACACTGAAGCTTTCTTT.

Comments on this clonotype: Here the CDR3 omits its conserved ending phenylalanine or tryptophan, so a read error is the likely source. This chain links TRBV2 with TRBJ1-2, with a possible D match to TRBD1 (6 bases). V dropped 1 base and J dropped 3 bases, with 12 bases sitting between them. Looked up from germline, CDR1 is SNHLY and CDR2 is FYNNEI. The CDR3 is 15 residues long. The CDR3 nucleotides read TGTGCCAGCAGTGAAGGACTCAGGGGCGACTATGGCTACACCTTA. It encodes CASSEGLRGDYGYTL.

The chain employs TRBV20-1 and TRBJ1-4; 9 bases agree with TRBD1. The CDR3 sequence is 15 residues long. Germline V gene lookup returns CDR1 DFQATT and CDR2 SNEGSKA (reference sequence). J gave up 5 bases and V 0 bases, and 4 bases lay outside the gene matches. CDR3 loop: CSARDKGTGNEKLFF. The CDR3 DNA is TGCAGTGCTAGAGATAAAGGGACAGGGAATGAAAAACTGTTTTTT.

This rearrangement joins TRBV19 to TRBJ2-3; D remains unclear. V lost 0 bases, J lost 4 bases, and 5 bases lay in between. The CDR3 is made up of 13 amino acids. CDR1 is LNHDA and CDR2 is SQIVND in the germline V gene (reference sequence). The CDR3 DNA follows: TGTGCCAGTAGTATAGACATCCCAGATACGCAGTATTTT. As protein: CASSIDIPDTQYF.

V is TRBV20-1 and J is TRBJ1-3; 7 nucleotides align to TRBD1. Germline V gene sequence: CDR1 DFQATT, CDR2 SNEGSKA (reference sequence). The CDR3 runs to 14 residues. Losses at the gene ends were 5 bases for V and 6 bases for J; bases not matched to a gene: 10. The CDR3 DNA reads TGCAGTGCTTCTCACGGGACAGCTCAAAACACCATATATTTT. Translated: CSASHGTAQNTIYF.

The rearrangement uses TRBV29-1 and TRBJ2-1; D remains unclear. CDR3 length equals 11 residues. V lost 4 bases to trimming and J lost 5 bases, with 6 bases between them. Germline V gives CDR1 SQVTM, CDR2 ANQGSEA. CDR3 loop: CSVAIDNEQFF. The CDR3 DNA follows: TGCAGCGTTGCCATAGACAATGAGCAGTTCTTC.

In this sample, this clonotype turned up a few times. The chain recombines TRBV28 with TRBJ1-2; weak D call: TRBD1 (6 bases). The CDR3 contains 16 residues. The germline gives CDR1 MDHEN, CDR2 SYDVKM. Trimming removed 2 bases at V and 6 bases at J, with 19 bases between. The CDR3 coding sequence is TGTGCCAGCAGTTTAAATCAGTGGAGGGGGGGGCATGGCTACACCTTC. Its translation is CASSLNQWRGGHGYTF.

This clonotype was detected only a few times. For the CDR3, the DNA is TGTGCCAGCAGCCTGACTAGCGGGGGGGCGGGTCGGAATGAGCAGTTCTTC. This codes for CASSLTSGGAGRNEQFF. This sequence joins TRBV6-2 or TRBV6-3 and TRBJ2-1; 14 nucleotides line up with TRBD2. Losses at the gene ends were 6 bases for V and 7 bases for J; bases not matched to a gene: 11. This CDR3 is 17 amino acids long. Germline CDR1 and CDR2: MNHEY and SVGEGT.

This clonotype came up a few times. This chain joins TRBV4-3 and TRBJ2-3; TRBD1 is a possible D gene (6 bases). Trimming left V 3 bases short and J 6 bases short, with 10 bases between. The CDR3 is made up of 13 amino acids. Germline V gene lookup returns CDR1 LGHNA and CDR2 YSLEER. This CDR3 is CASSQVRGDTQYF. The CDR3 DNA follows: TGCGCCAGCAGCCAGGTTAGGGGGGATACGCAGTATTTT.

The V and J genes are TRBV6-5 and TRBJ1-2; no definite D call. The CDR3 is made up of 15 amino acids. Trimming shortened V by 6 bases and J by 5 bases, and 19 bases separated the two germline ends. Germline values: CDR1 MNHEY, CDR2 SVGAGI. The DNA for the CDR3 is TGTGCCAGCAGGCAGACGCTAATAGGGAGATATGGCTACACCTTC. The encoded protein is CASRQTLIGRYGYTF.

The table lists this clonotype with many counts. The chain couples TRBV7-6 to TRBJ1-4, with TRBD1 matching over 8 bases. Trimming took 2 bases from V and 8 from J; bases not matched to a gene: 13. This CDR3 comprises 17 residues. CDR1 SGHVS and CDR2 FNYEAQ come from the germline V gene. The CDR3 here is CASSLYPPADRGEKLFF. CDR3 sequence (DNA): TGTGCCAGCAGCTTATACCCGCCTGCCGACAGGGGAGAAAAACTGTTTTTT.